This TCR beta chain emerged from a study of type 1 regulatory T cells. The study, taken as a whole, reports: Tr1 cells had a more restricted TCR repertoire than non-Tr1 cells.

V was trimmed by 6 bases and J by 4 bases, leaving 12 bases between them. The CDR3 extends over 13 amino acids. CDR1 is ENHRY and CDR2 is SYGVKD in the germline V gene. A single record per CDR3 protein comes from TCRdb applying MiXCR to the reads. Seen here are fewer than 75,000 distinct CDR3 sequences, just under 50% observed once, and the top ten hold 2% to 2.5%. As concerns this clonotype: Its specificity is not known.

The chain joins TRBV10-3 to TRBJ1-1; D is unclear. The TCR sequence derives from a human donor in good health. The sequencing sample was made of cultured non-Tr1 T cells, either the whole culture or a sorted T cell fraction (not recorded which). DNA of the CDR3: TGTGCCATCAGGGACCCGGACGGCACTGAAGCTTTCTTT. This translates into CAIRDPDGTEAFF.